This record covers a single T cell receptor beta chain. The antigen is undetermined. The sample originates from a study of vaccination and CD4 T cells after COVID-19. The CDR3 covers 14 residues. CDR1 is MRHNA and CDR2 is SNTAGT in the germline V gene. V was trimmed by 4 bases and J by 6 bases, leaving 16 bases between them. Sequencing of DNA taken from cultured CD4+ T cells relied on the Oncomine TCR Beta short-read assay. TCRdb recomputed calls from the PCR reads with MiXCR, one row per CDR3 protein. The table shows approximately 11,000 distinct CDR3 sequences, with approximately 53% occurring only once. Noted treatment: roughly ten-day PBMC culture with coronavirus spike peptide pools or control peptides (ViraFEST assay). Positive tests by PCR, dated March to December 2020, predated US Alpha, Beta and Delta variants. Half-medium replacement with fresh IL-2 medium took place on days 3 and 7.

Sequences were obtained from CD4+ T cells from blood, cultured in vitro. The receptor comes from a human donor who had recovered from COVID-19. The genes are TRBV6-4 and TRBJ2-7; D assignment may be TRBD1 or TRBD2 (5 bases each). The CDR3 sequence: CASSVVGGFGEQYF. The CDR3 DNA follows: TGTGCCAGCAGTGTGGTTGGGGGTTTCGGCGAGCAGTACTTC.